This TCR beta chain was identified during a study of shared clonotypes between healthy human individuals. The CDR3 sequence is 14 residues long. Trimming cost V 10 bases and J 5 bases, with 20 bases left between them. The germline V gene encodes CDR1 ENHRY and CDR2 SYGVKD. Study-level points and caveats: Measured sharing among donors was expected to vary with sequencing depth. Clonotypes shared by all four sorted-subset donors had higher generation probabilities than non-shared clonotypes.

Regarding this clone: Its antigen is not known.

Clones were sequenced by immunoSEQ multiplex PCR, and TCRdb holds only the in-frame ones, with some missing. The sample has 2 million to 2.5 million clones; roughly 96% are singletons. The sample consisted of naive CD4+ T cells sorted from blood. Specified subset: CD45RA+ positively selected. The chain couples TRBV10-3 to TRBJ1-1; D unresolved. The source is a young man in good health. This chain's CDR3 is CATTALREETEAFF. For the CDR3, the DNA is TGTGCCACCACCGCCCTAAGGGAGGAGACTGAAGCTTTCTTT.